This T cell receptor (beta chain) is drawn from a study of human T cells and chemical hapten exposure. General study points: TCRs at a frequency above 1 in 1000 stayed unchanged with DPC sensitization.

Time point in this sample: patch test 2, 6 weeks after DPC sensitization. Treatment specified: therapeutic diphenylcyclopropenone sensitization with weekly scalp DPC. Each donor was an alopecia patient between 18 and 70 years of age who qualified for DPC. Unseparated into fractions, whole blood served as the source from which total RNA was extracted. Losses at the gene ends were 4 bases for V and 1 base for J; bases not matched to a gene: 3. Germline loops: CDR1 SGHAT, CDR2 FQNNGV. CDR3 size: 16 residues. TCRdb processed the RACE reads anew with MiXCR; each CDR3 protein has one entry. The sample has about 82,000 distinct CDR3 sequences, less than 8.5% seen once; the top ten hold about 1.5%. Comment on this clonotype: Its cognate antigen is unknown.

Sequences were derived from whole blood, sampled in connection with sensitization to the hapten diphenylcyclopropenone (DPC). This receptor was identified in a woman aged 25 to 39 with alopecia areata. Some clones in this sample may be carry-over from other donors' samples. This chain uses TRBV11-2 with TRBJ1-6, with 8 bases lining up with TRBD1. The chain's CDR3 is CASSSGTGSYNSPLHF. As DNA, the CDR3 is TGTGCCAGCAGCTCGGGGACAGGATCCTATAATTCACCCCTCCACTTT.